This TCR beta chain was recovered during a study of T cells in Graves' hyperthyroidism and ophthalmopathy. Germline V lookup: CDR1 MNHEY, CDR2 SMNVEV (reference sequence). The CDR3 consists of 21 residues. Notes on this clonotype: This may stem from a read error, because a much larger clone lies one nucleotide away.

TCR beta CDR3 region amplification was performed from RNA transcripts. TCR CDR3 underwent first-round RT-PCR with the HTBI primer set. TCRdb re-called the multiplex PCR reads through MiXCR, storing one row per CDR3 protein. The table includes some 600,000 distinct CDR3 sequences, about 14% detected once. The chain joins TRBV27 to TRBJ2-1; TRBD2 aligns across 8 bases. The receptor was isolated from a woman aged 25 to 45 with Graves' hyperthyroidism that later progressed to Graves' ophthalmopathy. Sequencing was carried out using blood. The CDR3 DNA is TGTGCCAGCAGGGACCCGCTGTGGGCGGCTAGCGGGTTGAGCTCCCACAATGAGCAGTTCTTC. As protein: CASRDPLWAASGLSSHNEQFF.